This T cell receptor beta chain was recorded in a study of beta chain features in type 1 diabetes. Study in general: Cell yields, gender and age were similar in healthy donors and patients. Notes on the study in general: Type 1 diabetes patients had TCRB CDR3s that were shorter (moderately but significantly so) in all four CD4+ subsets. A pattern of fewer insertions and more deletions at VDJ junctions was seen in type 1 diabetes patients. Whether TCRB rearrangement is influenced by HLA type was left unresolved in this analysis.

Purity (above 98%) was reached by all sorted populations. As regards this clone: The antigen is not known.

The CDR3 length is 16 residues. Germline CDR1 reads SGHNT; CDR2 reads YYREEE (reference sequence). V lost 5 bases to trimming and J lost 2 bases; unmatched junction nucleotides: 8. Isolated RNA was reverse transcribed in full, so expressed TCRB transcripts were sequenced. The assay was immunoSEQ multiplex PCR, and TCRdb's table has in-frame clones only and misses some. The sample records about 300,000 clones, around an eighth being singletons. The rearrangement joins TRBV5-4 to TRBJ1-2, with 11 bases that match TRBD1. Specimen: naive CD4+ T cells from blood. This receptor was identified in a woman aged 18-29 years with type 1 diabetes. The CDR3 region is CASRWTGGPTNYGYTF. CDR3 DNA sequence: TGTGCCAGCAGATGGACAGGGGGCCCGACCAACTATGGCTACACCTTC.